This T cell receptor (beta chain) derives from a study of technical replicates of blood from several donors. The table came from immunoSEQ multiplex PCR; TCRdb's copy has only in-frame clones and leaves some out. The sample includes 75,000 to 90,000 clones, 95% of them seen just once. Germline V gene data show CDR1 as MNHEY and CDR2 as SVGAGI. V lost 2 bases, J lost 1 base, and 4 bases stayed unmatched. CDR3 length: 16 residues. The sample consisted of T cells isolated from PBMCs. This chain joins TRBV6-5 and TRBJ2-5, with TRBD2 identical over 10 bases. The clonotype was recovered from a human donor in good health. The CDR3 loop is CASSYRPSGSQETQYF. Here the CDR3 DNA reads TGTGCCAGCAGTTACCGGCCTAGCGGGAGCCAAGAGACCCAGTACTTC.